These 11 T cell receptor beta chains were sequenced from one sample in a study of T cells in Graves' hyperthyroidism and ophthalmopathy. TCR beta CDR3 sequences were amplified from RNA transcripts. The HTBI primer set served for first-round RT-PCR of the TCR CDR3. One entry per CDR3 protein, called by TCRdb with MiXCR from the multiplex PCR reads. The sample has 550,000 to 600,000 distinct CDR3 sequences, more than 45% seen once. The specimen was peripheral blood or thyroid tissue (not recorded which). Receptors were obtained from an adult woman with Graves' disease, either hyperthyroidism or ophthalmopathy (not recorded which).

A word on this clonotype: This could be a read error, since a much larger clone is one nucleotide away. The CDR3 spells CARPGTGELFF. The DNA of the CDR3 is TGTGCCAGACCGGGAACCGGGGAGCTGTTTTTT. The chain combines TRBV25-1 with TRBJ2-2; D is possibly TRBD2 (5 bases). This CDR3 comprises 11 residues. Trimming removed 9 bases at V and 5 bases at J, with 7 bases between. Germline values: CDR1 MGHDK, CDR2 SYGVNS.

This clonotype was recorded at least ten times. J is TRBJ1-1 and V is TRBV4-1; 7 bases align to TRBD1. After removal of 4 bases from V and 4 bases from J, the junction contained 9 bases not matched to a gene. The length of the CDR3 is 15 residues. Germline CDR1 and CDR2: MGHRA and YSYEKL. The CDR3 nucleotides are TGCGCCAGCAGCCGAATTAGACAGGGAGGCACTGAAGCTTTCTTT. Translation gives CASSRIRQGGTEAFF.

This clonotype has ten or more counts. The chain couples TRBV9 to TRBJ1-2; D remains ambiguous. The CDR3 runs 14 residues. V lost 4 bases and J 5 bases, leaving 15 bases between the germline ends. CDR1 and CDR2 from the germline V gene are SGDLS and YYNGEE. Here the CDR3 reads CASSPRTQGYGYTF. The CDR3 region has the DNA TGTGCCAGCAGCCCCCGGACTCAAGGTTATGGCTACACCTTC.

This clonotype came up many times. The chain uses TRBV4-1 and TRBJ1-1; D may be TRBD1 (6 bases). From germline, CDR1 is MGHRA and CDR2 YSYEKL. The CDR3 extends over 16 amino acids. The germline V and J ends were trimmed by 2 bases and 1 base, with 14 bases remaining between them. CDR3 loop: CASSQPLRDKNTEAFF. The CDR3 DNA reads TGCGCCAGCAGCCAACCCCTCAGGGACAAGAACACTGAAGCTTTCTTT.

There are many counts of this clonotype. The chain links TRBV5-1 to TRBJ2-5; 8 bases match TRBD1. Looked up from germline, CDR1 is SGHRS and CDR2 is YFSETQ. V was clipped by 0 bases and J by 6 bases; unmatched bases: 13. CDR3 length: 17 amino acids. CDR3 sequence (DNA): TGCGCCAGCAGCTTGGCCAAGTCGTCAGGGGGCGCGAAGACCCAGTACTTC. It yields the protein CASSLAKSSGGAKTQYF.

This clonotype was seen more than once but under ten times. The J gene is TRBJ1-4, the V gene TRBV27; D remains ambiguous. The CDR3 is 16 amino acids. V was shortened by 3 bases and J by 8 bases, with 19 bases between the two germline ends. From germline, CDR1 is MNHEY and CDR2 SMNVEV (reference sequence). Here the CDR3 DNA reads TGTGCCAGCAGTTTGTTGGGTCCGTGGGGAGTGGAAAAACTGTTTTTT. Amino acids: CASSLLGPWGVEKLFF.

In its sample, this clonotype was seen once. CDR3: CASSLTTLEVYVLTF. The CDR3 DNA sequence: TGTGCCAGCAGCTTAACGACGCTGGAGGTCTACGTCCTGACTTTC. The rearrangement uses TRBV7-8 and TRBJ2-6; weak D call: TRBD2 (5 bases). The V and J ends lost 2 bases and 11 bases respectively, with 16 bases between them. The CDR3 is 15 amino acids. Germline assignment: CDR1 SGHVS and CDR2 FQNEAQ.

This chain links TRBV29-1 with TRBJ1-2; D remains ambiguous. This CDR3 is built from 12 residues. The germline gives CDR1 SQVTM, CDR2 ANQGSEA. V shed 5 bases and J shed 4 bases, with 11 bases lying between them. The CDR3 DNA reads TGCAGCGTTTGGGGAGAGGGCTATGGCTACACCTTC. Its protein is CSVWGEGYGYTF. The whole variable domain, remainder taken from reference TRBV29-1 and TRBJ1-2, is SAVISQKPSRDICQRGTSLTIQCQVDSQVTMMFWYRQQPGQSLTLIATANQGSEATYESGFVIDKFPISRPNLTFSTLTVSNMSPEDSSIYLCSVWGEGYGYTFGSGTRLTVV.

This chain links TRBV19 with TRBJ2-3; D possibly corresponds to TRBD2 (5 bases). V gave up 6 bases and J gave up 2 bases, with 15 bases separating them. Germline assignment: CDR1 LNHDA and CDR2 SQIVND (reference sequence). The CDR3 runs to 15 residues. The CDR3 loop is CASRDLAKHTDTQYF. The CDR3 DNA sequence: TGTGCCAGTAGAGACCTAGCAAAACACACAGATACGCAGTATTTT. Using reference TRBV19 and TRBJ2-3 for the parts outside the CDR3, the full variable domain is DGGITQSPKYLFRKEGQNVTLSCEQNLNHDAMYWYRQDPGQGLRLIYYSQIVNDFQKGDIAEGYSVSREKKESFPLTVTSAQKNPTAFYLCASRDLAKHTDTQYFGPGTRLTVL.

There are a few counts of this clonotype. The chain links TRBV18 to TRBJ1-5; D gene uncertain. The V end lost 4 bases, the J end lost 4 bases, and 5 bases lay between the germline ends. CDR3 length: 12 amino acids. Germline values: CDR1 KGHSH, CDR2 LQKENI. Here the CDR3 DNA reads TGTGCCAGCTCACAATTTAATCAGCCCCAGCATTTT. Its translation is CASSQFNQPQHF.

Here the CDR3 reads CASSSARGASEAFF. CDR3 bases: TGTGCCAGCAGTTCAGCGAGGGGGGCCAGTGAAGCTTTCTTT. The chain couples TRBV7-9 to TRBJ1-1; D may be TRBD1 (6 bases). Germline V gene data show CDR1 as SEHNR and CDR2 as FQNEAQ (reference sequence). This CDR3 is built from 14 residues. V was pared by 6 bases and J by 7 bases, with 18 bases between.